Shown below are 32 T cell receptor beta chains from a single sample sequenced in a study of blood T cell repertoires in COVID-19. The protocol was immunoSEQ multiplex PCR, while the TCRdb copy is restricted to in-frame clones and leaves out a portion. Found here are 200,000 to 250,000 clones, 82% of them singletons; the top ten hold 3% to 3.5%. The sample consisted of PBMCs or T cells enriched from blood (not recorded which). The receptors were gathered from a woman between 55 and 75 years old who had recovered from COVID-19.

This sequence joins TRBV7-2 and TRBJ2-5, with a tentative D call TRBD2 (5 bases). V was cut by 5 bases and J by 4 bases, with 8 bases left in between. CDR1 is SGHTA, CDR2 FQGNSA, per germline. This CDR3 is 12 amino acids long. This chain's CDR3 is CASSGSGETQYF. In DNA form, the CDR3 reads TGTGCCAGCAGCGGGAGCGGAGAGACCCAGTACTTC.

The V gene is TRBV10-3, the J gene TRBJ1-2; 10 bases line up with TRBD1. This CDR3 comprises 14 residues. Germline loops: CDR1 ENHRY, CDR2 SYGVKD. The J segment lost 2 bases and the V segment lost 6 bases, leaving 3 bases of the junction unmatched. The CDR3, as DNA: TGTGCCATCAGCGACAGGGGGCCGAACTATGGCTACACCTTC. It codes for CAISDRGPNYGYTF.

This chain uses TRBV5-1 with TRBJ1-2; tentative D call: TRBD1 (5 bases). From germline, CDR1 is SGHRS and CDR2 YFSETQ. The CDR3 sequence is 14 residues long. V lost 2 bases to trimming and J lost 2 bases, with 10 bases between them. The CDR3 DNA is TGCGCCAGCAGCTTTGAAGGGGCCAACTATGGCTACACCTTC. Translated, it gives CASSFEGANYGYTF.

Written as DNA, the CDR3 is TGTGCCAGCAGCCCGGACAGGGTGACTGGAAACACCATATATTTT. Protein sequence: CASSPDRVTGNTIYF. The chain uses TRBV7-9 and TRBJ1-3; 8 nucleotides match TRBD1. The CDR3 is 15 residues long. Germline values: CDR1 SEHNR, CDR2 FQNEAQ (reference sequence). Unmatched junction bases numbered 5, after V lost 5 bases and J lost 2 bases.

V and J are TRBV12-5 and TRBJ2-2; D may be TRBD2 (6 bases). This CDR3 is 14 amino acids long. V was trimmed by 6 bases and J by 3 bases, leaving 11 bases between them. Germline CDR1 and CDR2: LGHNT and FRNRAP. The CDR3 protein is CASGLSGYTGELFF. In DNA, the CDR3 is TGTGCTAGTGGCCTTAGCGGATACACCGGGGAGCTGTTTTTT.

V usage is TRBV7-2 and J usage is TRBJ2-1; 7 bases agree with TRBD2. The CDR3 length is 17 residues. Germline V CDR1 and CDR2: SGHTA, FQGNSA. Trimming at V came to 5 bases and at J to 1 base, leaving 11 bases not matched to a gene. CDR3 region: CASSQNLVGGSYNEQFF. The CDR3 coding sequence is TGTGCCAGCAGCCAAAACCTAGTCGGGGGGTCCTACAATGAGCAGTTCTTC.

The V call is TRBV7-2, the J call TRBJ2-5; D is undetermined. V lost 1 base to trimming and J lost 1 base, with 7 bases between them. Looked up from germline, CDR1 is SGHTA and CDR2 is FQGNSA. This CDR3 contains 14 residues. The CDR3: CASSLDGGQETQYF. The CDR3 DNA sequence: TGTGCCAGCAGCTTAGATGGCGGCCAAGAGACCCAGTACTTC.

The rearrangement links TRBV18 to TRBJ2-3, with 9 bases identical to TRBD1. The CDR3 extends over 15 amino acids. CDR1 is KGHSH and CDR2 is LQKENI in the germline V gene. V was pared by 3 bases and J by 3 bases, with 4 bases of the junction left unmatched. The DNA of the CDR3 is TGTGCCAGCTCACCGGTCGGACAGGGGACAGATACGCAGTATTTT. This sequence encodes CASSPVGQGTDTQYF.

The genes are TRBV29-1 and TRBJ1-6, with D tentatively TRBD1 (5 bases). The CDR3 is made up of 13 amino acids. Germline V gene data show CDR1 as SQVTM and CDR2 as ANQGSEA. V lost 4 bases and J lost 3, with 7 bases in between. In nucleotides, the CDR3 is TGCAGCGTTGTGACAGACTATAATTCACCCCTCCACTTT. Protein product: CSVVTDYNSPLHF. Variable domain in full (rest from reference TRBV29-1 and TRBJ1-6): SAVISQKPSRDICQRGTSLTIQCQVDSQVTMMFWYRQQPGQSLTLIATANQGSEATYESGFVIDKFPISRPNLTFSTLTVSNMSPEDSSIYLCSVVTDYNSPLHFGNGTRLTVT.

This sequence joins TRBV7-2 and TRBJ1-5, with no clear D. With 6 bases removed from V and 4 bases from J, the gap between germline ends came to 10 bases. CDR1 and CDR2 (germline): SGHTA, FQGNSA. The CDR3 runs to 13 residues. The DNA for the CDR3 is TGTGCCAGCAGTCCCTCCGGGAATCAGCCCCAGCATTTT. Its protein is CASSPSGNQPQHF.

V usage is TRBV4-2 and J usage is TRBJ2-3; D may be TRBD2 (6 bases). CDR3 length equals 14 residues. Germline CDR1 LGHNA, CDR2 YNFKEQ. The V gene lost 4 bases and the J gene lost 1 base, with 9 bases spanning the gap. The CDR3 region is CASSPRLGTDTQYF. The CDR3 nucleotides read TGTGCCAGCAGCCCACGACTAGGCACAGATACGCAGTATTTT.

The V gene is TRBV27, the J gene TRBJ2-2, with a weak D call TRBD1 (6 bases). CDR1 MNHEY and CDR2 SMNVEV come from the germline V gene (reference sequence). The CDR3 length is 16 residues. Trimming removed 3 bases at V and 1 base at J, with 12 bases between. The CDR3 DNA follows: TGTGCCAGCAGTTTTTACGGACAGAGGAACACCGGGGAGCTGTTTTTT. Protein: CASSFYGQRNTGELFF.

The table lists this clone with a count of one. The gene calls are TRBV5-1 and TRBJ2-3; 8 bases fit TRBD2. Germline assignment: CDR1 SGHRS and CDR2 YFSETQ. V lost 2 bases and J lost 0; bases outside the gene matches: 5. The CDR3 extends over 16 amino acids. The CDR3 nucleotides read TGCGCCAGCAGCTTAGGCGGGAGGACTAGCACAGATACGCAGTATTTT. Protein product: CASSLGGRTSTDTQYF. Using reference TRBV5-1 and TRBJ2-3 for the parts outside the CDR3, the full variable domain is KAGVTQTPRYLIKTRGQQVTLSCSPISGHRSVSWYQQTPGQGLQFLFEYFSETQRNKGNFPGRFSGRQFSNSRSEMNVSTLELGDSALYLCASSLGGRTSTDTQYFGPGTRLTVL.

V is TRBV11-2 and J is TRBJ1-2; a possible D gene is TRBD1 (5 bases). The germline V and J ends were trimmed by 0 bases and 7 bases, with 12 bases remaining between them. The CDR3 covers 14 residues. Looked up from germline, CDR1 is SGHAT and CDR2 is FQNNGV. The CDR3 here is CASSLDRGAAGYTF. CDR3 nucleotide sequence: TGTGCCAGCAGCTTAGATAGGGGTGCCGCTGGCTACACCTTC.

The V call is TRBV12-3 or TRBV12-4, the J call TRBJ1-2, with 8 bases matching TRBD1. There are 13 residues in the CDR3. The J segment lost 5 bases and the V segment lost 2 bases, leaving 1 base of the junction unmatched. The CDR3: CASSLQGAYGYTF. The CDR3 coding sequence is TGTGCCAGCAGTTTACAGGGGGCATATGGCTACACCTTC.

V gene TRBV2 combines with J gene TRBJ1-5; possibly TRBD1 for D (5 bases). CDR1 is SNHLY and CDR2 is FYNNEI in the germline V gene. The CDR3 loop spans 15 amino acids. The germline V and J ends were trimmed by 6 bases and 0 bases, with 12 bases remaining between them. The CDR3 sequence is CASRGFRDSNQPQHF. In DNA, the CDR3 is TGTGCCAGCAGAGGGTTCAGGGATAGCAATCAGCCCCAGCATTTT.

The chain combines TRBV2 with TRBJ2-2; D gene ambiguous. With 7 bases removed from V and 3 bases from J, the gap between germline ends came to 6 bases. The CDR3 contains 12 residues. Looked up from germline, CDR1 is SNHLY and CDR2 is FYNNEI. This CDR3 reads CASTYYTGELFF. In nucleotides, the CDR3 is TGTGCCAGCACTTACTACACCGGGGAGCTGTTTTTT. Supplemented by reference TRBV2 and TRBJ2-2, the full variable domain reads EPEVTQTPSHQVTQMGQEVILRCVPISNHLYFYWYRQILGQKVEFLVSFYNNEISEKSEIFDDQFSVERPDGSNFTLKIRSTKLEDSAMYFCASTYYTGELFFGEGSRLTVL.

This clone was found once. The gene calls are TRBV19 and TRBJ2-1, with unresolved D. V was cut by 9 bases and J by 0 bases, with 15 bases left in between. The CDR3 is made up of 15 amino acids. Germline CDR1 and CDR2: LNHDA and SQIVND (reference sequence). The CDR3 nucleotides read TGTGCCAGCACCCCCGTCGCCAGCTCCTACAATGAGCAGTTCTTC. Its protein is CASTPVASSYNEQFF.

V and J are TRBV4-2 and TRBJ2-5; TRBD2 might be the D (6 bases). Germline-derived CDR1 and CDR2 are LGHNA and YNFKEQ. Trimming left V 0 bases short and J 0 bases short, with 14 bases between. The CDR3 spans 17 residues. The CDR3, as DNA: TGTGCCAGCAGCCAAGATCTGGCGGGGCGGTACCAAGAGACCCAGTACTTC. Translating gives CASSQDLAGRYQETQYF.

The chain is built from TRBV5-1 and TRBJ1-1, with no clear D. Per the germline V gene, CDR1 is SGHRS and CDR2 is YFSETQ. This CDR3 has 15 residues. V lost 0 bases to trimming and J lost 3 bases, with 12 bases between them. CDR3 DNA sequence: TGCGCCAGCAGCTTGGTCTACAGCTTATACACTGAAGCTTTCTTT. Its protein product is CASSLVYSLYTEAFF.

This sequence joins TRBV3-1 (or the pseudogene TRBV3-2) and TRBJ2-1; tentative D call: TRBD1 (5 bases). The CDR3 covers 15 residues. The germline V and J ends were trimmed by 1 base and 0 bases, with 7 bases remaining between them. CDR1 and CDR2 from the germline V gene are LGHDT and YNNKEL (reference sequence). CDR3 protein: CASSQGGGSYNEQFF. The CDR3 DNA reads as TGTGCCAGCAGCCAAGGGGGCGGCTCCTACAATGAGCAGTTCTTC.

This chain connects TRBV29-1 to TRBJ2-7, with D tentatively TRBD2 (6 bases). This CDR3 contains 13 residues. Germline CDR1 and CDR2: SQVTM and ANQGSEA. The V end was cut by 4 bases, the J end by 5 bases, with 15 bases between. CDR3 sequence: CSVAPSGGNEQYF. CDR3 DNA: TGCAGCGTTGCTCCGTCCGGCGGGAACGAGCAGTACTTC.

CDR3 sequence reads: CASSPGGVGHREQYF. The CDR3 DNA reads as TGTGCCAGCAGCCCCGGTGGTGTGGGACACAGGGAGCAGTACTTC. This chain joins TRBV13 and TRBJ2-7; tentative D call: TRBD1 (6 bases). The CDR3 length is 15 residues. The germline gives CDR1 PRHDT, CDR2 FYEKMQ (reference sequence). Trimming stripped 5 bases from V and 7 bases from J, with 21 bases between.

The chain carries TRBV18 and TRBJ1-3; D unresolved. The CDR3 runs to 17 residues. V gave up 1 base and J gave up 0 bases, with 13 bases separating them. Germline V gives CDR1 KGHSH, CDR2 LQKENI. CDR3 sequence (DNA): TGTGCCAGCTCACCACAGCCACTGACTGCCTCTGGAAACACCATATATTTT. It is translated as CASSPQPLTASGNTIYF.

This clone was counted once. The chain combines TRBV6-5 with TRBJ1-2; 10 bases are a match to TRBD1. Looked up from germline, CDR1 is MNHEY and CDR2 is SVGAGI. CDR3 size: 16 residues. J gave up 2 bases and V 0 bases, and 3 bases lay outside the gene matches. The CDR3 region is CASSYSRDRGNYGYTF. In DNA form, the CDR3 reads TGTGCCAGCAGTTACTCGAGGGACAGGGGAAACTATGGCTACACCTTC.

V is TRBV7-9 and J is TRBJ1-4, with 12 bases matching TRBD1. Germline V gene lookup returns CDR1 SEHNR and CDR2 FQNEAQ (reference sequence). CDR3 length equals 16 residues. V dropped 6 bases and J dropped 8; count of bases not matched to a gene: 10. The CDR3 nucleotides read TGTGCCAGCAGTTTTGTGACCGGGACAGGGGGCGAAAAACTGTTTTTT. Its translation: CASSFVTGTGGEKLFF.

This clone was found a few times. The rearrangement joins TRBV12-3 or TRBV12-4 to TRBJ1-3; TRBD1 might be the D (6 bases). The CDR3 is 12 amino acids. Trimming took 6 bases from V and 5 from J, leaving 8 bases between them. CDR3 coding DNA: TGTGCCAGCAGCAGGGGACGAAACACCATATATTTT. Translation: CASSRGRNTIYF.

V and J are TRBV5-4 and TRBJ1-1; 8 nucleotides agree with TRBD1. J was trimmed by 4 bases and V by 0 bases; bases with no gene match: 11. The CDR3 spans 17 residues. Germline V gene lookup returns CDR1 SGHNT and CDR2 YYREEE (reference sequence). CDR3: CASSLETGGSGGTEAFF. As DNA, the CDR3 is TGTGCCAGCAGCTTGGAAACAGGGGGATCTGGTGGCACTGAAGCTTTCTTT. The entire variable domain, with the rest obtained from reference TRBV5-4 and TRBJ1-1, is as follows: ETGVTQSPTHLIKTRGQQVTLRCSSQSGHNTVSWYQQALGQGPQFIFQYYREEENGRGNFPPRFSGLQFPNYSSELNVNALELDDSALYLCASSLETGGSGGTEAFFGQGTRLTVV.

V usage is TRBV28 and J usage is TRBJ1-4; no clear D. Germline CDR1 is MDHEN and CDR2 is SYDVKM. Trimming removed 6 bases at V and 2 bases at J, with 7 bases between. This CDR3 is built from 13 residues. In DNA form, the CDR3 reads TGTGCCAGCAGAGAGGTTACTAATGAAAAACTGTTTTTT. Protein sequence: CASREVTNEKLFF.

The V and J genes are TRBV5-6 and TRBJ1-2; the match to TRBD1 covers 9 bases. Per the germline V gene, CDR1 is SGHDT and CDR2 is YYEEEE. V was clipped by 2 bases and J by 5 bases; unmatched bases: 4. The CDR3 consists of 14 residues. The chain's CDR3 is CASSFRDRDYGYTF. In nucleotides, the CDR3 is TGTGCCAGCAGCTTTCGGGACAGGGATTATGGCTACACCTTC.

V and J are TRBV2 and TRBJ1-1; D may be TRBD1 (5 bases). Germline CDR1 and CDR2: SNHLY and FYNNEI. CDR3 length: 13 residues. V was cut by 6 bases and J by 0 bases, with 8 bases left in between. The CDR3 bases are TGTGCCAGCAGACAGGAAGTGAACACTGAAGCTTTCTTT. Protein sequence: CASRQEVNTEAFF.

The chain employs TRBV6-5 and TRBJ2-1; TRBD2 aligns across 10 bases. V lost 7 bases, J lost 8 bases, and 11 bases stayed unmatched. Germline CDR1 and CDR2: MNHEY and SVGAGI. The length of the CDR3 is 15 residues. The CDR3 here is CASIQSGRAIDEQFF. The CDR3 bases are TGTGCCAGCATTCAAAGCGGGAGGGCCATCGATGAGCAGTTCTTC.